These 31 T cell receptor beta chains were all obtained from the same sample, sequenced in a study of CD8+CD57+ T cells in acquired aplastic anemia. Genomic DNA constituted the template upon which TCR beta VDJ and CDR3 profiling was performed. TCRdb analysed the reads with MiXCR anew, one entry per CDR3 protein. The data contain approximately 170,000 distinct CDR3 sequences, about 53% of them singletons. Sequenced input: sorted CD4+, CD8+, or CD8+CD57+ T cells (not recorded which) from PBMCs. The receptors were sampled from a human donor in good health, serving as a control.

The chain is built from TRBV20-1 and TRBJ1-1; D is perhaps TRBD1 (6 bases). Trimming removed 3 bases at V and 2 bases at J, with 10 bases between. Germline CDR1 reads DFQATT; CDR2 reads SNEGSKA (reference sequence). The CDR3 loop spans 13 amino acids. The CDR3 reads CSASIQGNTEAFF. As DNA, the CDR3 is TGCAGTGCTAGTATACAGGGAAACACTGAAGCTTTCTTT.

In regard to this clonotype: This is likely a read error, given that the CDR3 carries no conserved phenylalanine or tryptophan at its end. Because the CDR3's place on the DNA is in doubt, the DNA is left out and the CDR3 is given as listed by TCRdb. The chain recombines TRBV15 with TRBJ1-3; the table's D call, TRBD1, was not checked against the DNA. CDR1 LNHNV and CDR2 YYDKDF come from the germline V gene (reference sequence). The CDR3 is 14 residues long, counting both termini. The CDR3 sequence: CATSRPTFGAGLNT.

This clonotype was counted ten times or more. J is TRBJ1-6 and V is TRBV30; possible D gene TRBD1, 5 bases. CDR1 and CDR2 from the germline V gene are GTSNPN and SVGIG (reference sequence). The V end was cut by 2 bases, the J end by 9 bases, with 14 bases between. The CDR3 runs to 14 residues. This CDR3 is CAWSFWQGGSPLHF. The DNA for the CDR3 is TGTGCCTGGAGTTTTTGGCAGGGTGGTTCACCCCTCCACTTT.

This clonotype was counted at least ten times. This chain connects TRBV5-1 to TRBJ1-4, with D hard to call. CDR3 length equals 14 residues. Germline loops: CDR1 SGHRS, CDR2 YFSETQ. V was shortened by 0 bases and J by 8 bases, with 11 bases between the two germline ends. The CDR3 coding sequence is TGCGCCAGCAGCTTGGGGAGGGAAGGGGAAAAACTGTTTTTT. Encoded protein: CASSLGREGEKLFF.

This clonotype has ten or more counts. The rearrangement uses TRBV7-2 and TRBJ2-5, with 10 bases identical to TRBD1. Per the germline V gene, CDR1 is SGHTA and CDR2 is FQGNSA. The ends lost 3 bases at V and 5 bases at J; junction bases unmatched: 9. The CDR3 consists of 16 residues. In DNA form, the CDR3 reads TGTGCCAGCAGCTTCCTGGGACAGGGGTCGGGGGAGACCCAGTACTTC. Translation gives CASSFLGQGSGETQYF. The entire variable domain, with the rest obtained from reference TRBV7-2 and TRBJ2-5, is as follows: GAGVSQSPSNKVTEKGKDVELRCDPISGHTALYWYRQSLGQGLEFLIYFQGNSAPDKSGLPSDRFSAERTGGSVSTLTIQRTQQEDSAVYLCASSFLGQGSGETQYFGPGTRLLVL.

The V call is TRBV20-1, the J call TRBJ1-2, with D unclear. In germline, CDR1 is DFQATT, CDR2 SNEGSKA (reference sequence). V lost 3 bases and J 3 bases, leaving 11 bases between the germline ends. CDR3 length: 13 residues. The CDR3 sequence: CSASPDGHYGYTF. CDR3 in DNA: TGCAGTGCTAGCCCGGACGGACACTATGGCTACACCTTC.

This chain links TRBV6-5 with TRBJ1-2, with D possibly being TRBD1 (6 bases). The CDR3 covers 13 residues. The V end was cut by 6 bases, the J end by 1 base, with 9 bases between. Per germline, CDR1 MNHEY and CDR2 SVGAGI. The CDR3 DNA is TGTGCCAGCAGAACGGACAGTAACTATGGCTACACCTTC. Its protein is CASRTDSNYGYTF.

The chain employs TRBV19 and TRBJ2-5; D uncertain. Deletions cut 7 bases from V and 7 bases from J, with 4 bases between. The CDR3 extends over 9 amino acids. Germline lookup yields CDR1 LNHDA and CDR2 SQIVND (reference sequence). CDR3 region: CASTPTQYF. CDR3 nucleotides: TGTGCCAGTACGCCGACCCAGTACTTC.

This clonotype was recorded a few times. V is TRBV20-1 and J is TRBJ2-7; 8 bases map to TRBD1. The CDR3 extends over 13 amino acids. The germline CDR1 and CDR2 sequences are DFQATT and SNEGSKA (reference sequence). V dropped 3 bases and J dropped 1; count of bases not matched to a gene: 2. This CDR3 is CSASGQGSYEQYF. CDR3 bases: TGCAGTGCTAGTGGACAGGGTTCCTACGAGCAGTACTTC.

Ten or more counts support this clonotype. This chain uses TRBV7-2 with TRBJ1-1, with TRBD1 matching over 9 bases. This CDR3 is 14 amino acids long. Germline-derived CDR1 and CDR2 are SGHTA and FQGNSA. The V gene end was trimmed by 2 bases and the J gene end by 6 bases; junction bases not matched to a gene: 4. The CDR3 protein is CASSLTGGKAEAFF. CDR3 DNA: TGTGCCAGCAGCTTAACAGGGGGCAAGGCTGAAGCTTTCTTT.

The chain carries TRBV7-9 and TRBJ1-2; D not resolved. Germline assignment: CDR1 SEHNR and CDR2 FQNEAQ (reference sequence). V lost 1 base and J lost 4, with 10 bases in between. This CDR3 is 14 amino acids long. Here the CDR3 DNA reads TGTGCCAGCAGCTTAGACACTGTAAGCTATGGCTACACCTTC. Its protein product is CASSLDTVSYGYTF.

The chain is built from TRBV9 and TRBJ1-2; the D is unclear. The CDR3 has 12 residues. V dropped 6 bases and J dropped 7 bases, with 13 bases sitting between them. The germline gives CDR1 SGDLS, CDR2 YYNGEE. In nucleotides, the CDR3 is TGTGCCAGCACGACACTGGATGGTGGCTACACCTTC. Protein: CASTTLDGGYTF.

This clonotype was seen repeatedly, ten times or more. This chain links TRBV20-1 with TRBJ1-2, with a possible D match to TRBD1 (5 bases). V was clipped by 6 bases and J by 6 bases, with 20 bases between them. This CDR3 has 14 residues. Looked up from germline, CDR1 is DFQATT and CDR2 is SNEGSKA (reference sequence). Here the CDR3 DNA reads TGCAGTGCCGACAGCAACACGGGTTCGAATGGCTACACCTTC. The encoded protein is CSADSNTGSNGYTF.

The rearrangement joins TRBV9 to TRBJ2-7; possibly TRBD2 for D (5 bases). The CDR3 contains 14 residues. V was cut by 0 bases and J by 9 bases, with 16 bases left in between. The germline V gene has CDR1 SGDLS and CDR2 YYNGEE. The CDR3 bases are TGTGCCAGCAGCGTAGGCCTCACTAGGACTTTGCAGTACTTC. Residues: CASSVGLTRTLQYF.

This rearrangement joins TRBV20-1 to TRBJ2-7; tentative D call: TRBD2 (5 bases). The CDR3 runs to 13 residues. V was cut by 3 bases and J by 1 base, with 10 bases left in between. Germline CDR1 reads DFQATT; CDR2 reads SNEGSKA (reference sequence). The CDR3 spells CSASPGRSYEQYF. In nucleotides, the CDR3 is TGCAGTGCTAGTCCGGGGAGATCCTACGAGCAGTACTTC.

The chain combines TRBV4-2 with TRBJ1-1; 7 nucleotides agree with TRBD1. The junction had 11 bases not matched to a gene; V was cut back by 0 bases and J by 7 bases. The CDR3 is 16 amino acids. Germline V lookup: CDR1 LGHNA, CDR2 YNFKEQ. As DNA, the CDR3 is TGTGCCAGCAGCCAAGATATTCAAGGGGGCGTCGGTGAAGCTTTCTTT. Translation gives CASSQDIQGGVGEAFF.

V gene TRBV25-1 combines with J gene TRBJ2-7, with 11 positions matching TRBD2. CDR3 length: 16 amino acids. Unmatched junction bases numbered 5, after V lost 4 bases and J lost 0 bases. Germline CDR1 reads MGHDK; CDR2 reads SYGVNS. The CDR3 here is CASSGPGLAVSYEQYF. The CDR3 coding sequence is TGTGCCAGCAGTGGTCCGGGACTAGCGGTCTCCTACGAGCAGTACTTC.

The chain couples TRBV5-1 to TRBJ1-2; 9 nucleotides match TRBD1. V shed 3 bases and J 8 bases; nucleotides not matched to a gene: 11. CDR3 length: 15 amino acids. Germline CDR1 is SGHRS and CDR2 is YFSETQ. Here the CDR3 DNA reads TGCGCCAGCAGCTGGGAAAACAGGGGGCTTAACGGCTACACCTTC. This encodes CASSWENRGLNGYTF.

The rearrangement joins TRBV20-1 to TRBJ2-7; TRBD2 aligns across 11 bases. V was clipped by 1 base and J by 2 bases; unmatched bases: 4. This CDR3 contains 15 residues. Germline loops: CDR1 DFQATT, CDR2 SNEGSKA (reference sequence). CDR3 residues: CSARVTSGGTYEQYF. The CDR3 region has the DNA TGCAGTGCTAGAGTAACTAGCGGGGGAACCTACGAGCAGTACTTC.

The chain employs TRBV9 and TRBJ2-1; 15 bases agree with TRBD2. The CDR3 spans 14 residues. Germline values: CDR1 SGDLS, CDR2 YYNGEE. The V gene end was trimmed by 2 bases and the J gene end by 12 bases; junction bases not matched to a gene: 3. The CDR3 DNA reads as TGTGCCAGCAGCGTCGGGACTAGCGGGGGGAGGCAGTTCTTC. As protein: CASSVGTSGGRQFF.

This sequence joins TRBV7-3 and TRBJ2-1; maybe TRBD2 (6 bases). The CDR3 has 15 amino acids. The germline V and J ends were trimmed by 4 bases and 7 bases, with 17 bases remaining between them. Germline CDR1 is SGHTA and CDR2 is FQGTGA. The CDR3 loop reads CASSSFEGGGNEQFF. CDR3 nucleotide sequence: TGTGCCAGCAGCTCCTTCGAGGGCGGAGGGAATGAGCAGTTCTTC.

The sample holds many counts of this clonotype. The rearrangement uses TRBV24-1 and TRBJ2-1; a weak D match, TRBD1 (6 bases). Trimming cost V 6 bases and J 12 bases, with 17 bases left between them. This CDR3 has 13 amino acids. From germline, CDR1 is KGHDR and CDR2 SFDVKD. The CDR3 protein is CATSPQGSSGQFF. CDR3 sequence (DNA): TGTGCCACCAGTCCTCAGGGGTCTAGTGGGCAGTTCTTC.

V is TRBV7-2 and J is TRBJ1-4, with 10 bases identical to TRBD1. Unmatched junction bases numbered 10, after V lost 5 bases and J lost 7 bases. Per germline, CDR1 SGHTA and CDR2 FQGNSA. This CDR3 comprises 16 residues. The CDR3 nucleotides are TGTGCCAGCAGCCTTAGTTGGACAGGGGGAGGTGAAAAACTGTTTTTT. It specifies CASSLSWTGGGEKLFF. The variable domain in full, completed from reference TRBV7-2 and TRBJ1-4, reads GAGVSQSPSNKVTEKGKDVELRCDPISGHTALYWYRQSLGQGLEFLIYFQGNSAPDKSGLPSDRFSAERTGGSVSTLTIQRTQQEDSAVYLCASSLSWTGGGEKLFFGSGTQLSVL.

This clonotype appeared once. This sequence joins TRBV7-8 and TRBJ1-1; the D gene is possibly TRBD1 (5 bases). This CDR3 contains 14 residues. The V end lost 5 bases, the J end lost 5 bases, and 15 bases lay between the germline ends. The germline V gene encodes CDR1 SGHVS and CDR2 FQNEAQ. CDR3 sequence: CASSLAPGRTEAFF. CDR3 DNA: TGTGCCAGCAGCCTTGCCCCAGGGCGGACTGAAGCTTTCTTT.

The chain links TRBV7-3 to TRBJ2-7; TRBD2 agrees at 14 bases. This CDR3 is built from 16 residues. The J segment lost 3 bases and the V segment lost 6 bases, leaving 7 bases of the junction unmatched. Germline V gene sequence: CDR1 SGHTA, CDR2 FQGTGA. CDR3 DNA: TGTGCCAGCAGTGAAACGGGACTAGCGGGAGTCTACGAGCAGTACTTC. As protein: CASSETGLAGVYEQYF.

The V gene is TRBV25-1, the J gene TRBJ1-2, with 7 bases matching TRBD1. Germline V lookup: CDR1 MGHDK, CDR2 SYGVNS. The CDR3 is made up of 14 amino acids. J lost 4 bases, V lost 4 bases, and 6 bases had no gene match. The CDR3 region is CASSGSSGGYGYTF. The CDR3 region has the DNA TGTGCCAGCAGTGGTTCGTCAGGGGGCTATGGCTACACCTTC.

The gene calls are TRBV7-2 and TRBJ1-2; TRBD1 agrees at 7 bases. V lost 3 bases to trimming and J lost 3 bases; unmatched junction nucleotides: 7. Germline assignment: CDR1 SGHTA and CDR2 FQGNSA. This CDR3 has 15 residues. The DNA for the CDR3 is TGTGCCAGCAGCTTTTTGGAGGGGGCCGACTATGGCTACACCTTC. As protein: CASSFLEGADYGYTF.

The sample holds a few counts of this clonotype. This chain joins TRBV19 and TRBJ2-7; D tentatively reads TRBD1 or TRBD2 (5 bases each). CDR1 is LNHDA and CDR2 is SQIVND in the germline V gene (reference sequence). V gave up 5 bases and J gave up 0 bases, with 11 bases separating them. This CDR3 comprises 14 residues. The CDR3 loop reads CASSPGTSSYEQYF. Here the CDR3 DNA reads TGTGCCAGTAGTCCAGGGACCTCCTCCTACGAGCAGTACTTC.

The V gene is TRBV7-2, the J gene TRBJ1-5; D is possibly TRBD1 (6 bases). Germline V lookup: CDR1 SGHTA, CDR2 FQGNSA. This CDR3 has 20 residues. Trimming stripped 5 bases from V and 1 base from J, with 27 bases between. The CDR3 DNA sequence: TGTGCCAGCAGCCAACGGGATGGGGGGGGGGGGGGCGTGAGCAATCAGCCCCAGCATTTT. Translating it yields CASSQRDGGGGGVSNQPQHF.

The genes are TRBV7-6 and TRBJ1-4; D uncertain. This CDR3 contains 14 residues. The V gene lost 3 bases and the J gene lost 7 bases, with 12 bases spanning the gap. In germline, CDR1 is SGHVS, CDR2 FNYEAQ. The CDR3 nucleotides are TGTGCCAGCAGCTTGTCAGTGGTCGGTGAAAAACTGTTTTTT. Translating gives CASSLSVVGEKLFF.

About this clonotype itself: The junction departs from germline at one end; a sequencing error may be responsible. This chain joins TRBV7-8 and TRBJ1-2; tentatively, D is TRBD1 (5 bases). The germline V gene encodes CDR1 SGHVS and CDR2 FQNEAQ. The CDR3 is 14 residues long. CDR3: CAGSPGTTGYGYTF. The CDR3 region has the DNA TGTGCCGGCAGCCCTGGGACCACAGGCTATGGCTACACCTTC.